The TCR beta chain under discussion was sequenced for a study of beta chain features in type 1 diabetes (dated by TCRdb to 2017 to 2018). The study in broad terms: Mean age, gender distribution, total cell number and subset yield did not differ between patients and healthy donors. Across all samples, 107,917,701 sorted cells were examined, and cell number per subset correlated strongly with RNA yield. Regulatory and stem cell-like memory subsets were isolated from only 8 patients and about eight healthy donors, whereas naive and central memory subsets came from all 28 donors. In the study, TCRB repertoires of sorted circulating CD4+ T cell subsets from recently diagnosed type 1 diabetes patients were compared with those of matched healthy donors.

From each donor, a single peripheral blood sample of about 100 mL on average was drawn into heparinised tubes. A BD FACSAria II and a panel including CD45RO, CCR7, CD25, CD127, CD95 and CD27 were used to sort naive, central memory, regulatory and stem cell-like memory CD4+ T cells. Purity was above 95% for every sorted population. PBMCs were isolated immediately by Lymphoprep density gradient centrifugation and stained directly without culture. So that batch effects would be minimized, each experiment stained and sorted samples in pairs, pairing one healthy donor with one patient. Reading the germline V gene gives CDR1 SGHDN and CDR2 FVKESK. V is trimmed back by 6 bases and J by 5 bases, and the junction contains 7 bases that no gene match accounts for. From the cysteine through the phenylalanine, the CDR3 covers 15 amino acids. CDR3 DNA is the only sequence kept; it has 45 bases, read in frame from the first base.

As concerns this clone: The specificity of this receptor is unknown. No much larger clone is present one base from it, and per-base qualities are unavailable.

What the research found in general, with its limitations: Because cDNA rather than genomic DNA was sequenced, highly expressing activated cells could have been over-represented, although no difference in activation and CD3 levels was found between groups. PCR might favor shorter templates, but patient and control samples were amplified and corrected together, so any skew would affect both groups equally. In all four CD4+ subsets, TCRB CDR3 length was moderately but significantly shorter in type 1 diabetes patients. Because the HLA sub-analyses included only small numbers of individuals, any influence of HLA type on TCRB rearrangement was left unresolved. Naive, central memory and regulatory TCRB repertoires appeared to be more alike among patients than among healthy donors. At VDJ recombination sites, patients with type 1 diabetes made fewer insertions and deleted more nucleotides, a pattern implying thymic rearrangement abnormalities.

All of the isolated RNA was reverse transcribed with the High Capacity cDNA Reverse Transcription Kit, so expressed TCRB transcripts were sequenced. Deep immunoSEQ sequencing was applied to naive, central memory and regulatory T cell samples, giving an average of roughly 3.5 million total reads per sample. Sorted cells were lysed in RLT buffer, and RNA was extracted using DNase-treated RNeasy Micro or Mini kits according to cell number. To prevent cross-contamination, every cell subset was processed on its own, while patient and healthy donor samples were processed together. TCRB sequences were amplified from cDNA with the immunoSEQ multiplex PCR, producing 87-bp fragments spanning the CDR3 region. Amplicons were sequenced on the Illumina HiSeq platform. In the paper's pipeline: PCR bias was computationally corrected using synthetic template baselines, reads within Hamming distance 2 were collapsed, and singletons that could not be merged were discarded. Reads were aligned to IMGT to assign V, D and J genes, CDR3 length, and insertions or deletions at six rearrangement sites. Within each subset, clonotype counts were normalized to sorted cell number, and only after that were true diversity and Gini coefficients computed with the tcR R package. Repertoire sharing was quantified using the overlap coefficient calculated on TCRB nucleotide sequences. Out-of-frame TCRB sequences from naive cells were analyzed as a proxy for the pre-selection repertoire. The source is immuneACCESS, and TCRdb retained only in-frame sequences with V and J called. Part of the clones is not carried over; for the studies checked, unresolved V genes explain less than half of this, and the remainder is unexplained. Clonal size and the V and J genes are those of that table, whereas D and trimming came from the DNA. This sample comprises around 430,000 clones, 25% to 35% of them detected only once. The leading ten clones occupy around 0.065% of the sample.

This receptor was taken from a young man in good health. The chain was built from TRBV14 and TRBJ2-2; TRBD2 agrees with 9 junctional bases. Specimen: naive CD4+ T cells from blood. The cell subset or site label corresponds to: true naive CD4+ T cells. The CDR3 region: CASSRLAGATGELFF. At the DNA level, the sequence is TGTGCCAGCAGTCGTTTAGCGGGAGCAACCGGGGAGCTGTTTTTT.